The source of this T cell receptor (beta chain) is a study of cytomegalovirus exposure and HLA in healthy donors. PCR was performed using 60 Vbeta and 13 Jbeta primers. Measured with immunoSEQ multiplex PCR; TCRdb has only the in-frame clones, and not every one. The sample consists of roughly 200,000 clones, roughly 80% of them appearing once. V was shortened by 6 bases and J by 3 bases, with 11 bases between the two germline ends. Germline loops: CDR1 MDHEN, CDR2 SYDVKM. This CDR3 has 14 amino acids. Findings and limits, study-wide: 87-base-pair reads could not separate some V segments, including TRBV6-2 and TRBV6-3. In a later analysis, TCR beta V- and J-gene trimming showed a link to a missense DCLRE1C variant. Several of the most significant clusters appeared, in a later analysis, to be linked to common viral pathogens.

Of note for this clone: Its antigen is as yet unknown.

This receptor was identified in a female donor in good health and CMV-seronegative. Sequencing was carried out using PBMCs. V is TRBV28 and J is TRBJ1-4, with no clear D. The CDR3 here is CASSLGSSNEKLFF. The CDR3 DNA reads TGTGCCAGCAGCCTCGGGAGCTCTAATGAAAAACTGTTTTTT.